The next 19 T cell receptor beta chains were all read from a single sample in a study of response to subunit inactivated influenza vaccine. From the RT-PCR reads, TCRdb called clonotypes with MiXCR, one entry per CDR3 protein. Counted here are roughly 670,000 distinct CDR3 sequences, less than 15% occurring once; the ten biggest clones make up around 7.6%. The specimen was PBMCs from blood, collected approximately 15 days before vaccination. All receptors derive from a man aged 50 to 60 who received an inactivated influenza vaccine.

This sequence joins TRBV4-2 and TRBJ2-5, with 9 bases that match TRBD2. Germline-derived CDR1 and CDR2 are LGHNA and YNFKEQ. The CDR3 contains 15 residues. V lost 2 bases and J lost 5; bases outside the gene matches: 6. The CDR3 nucleotides are TGTGCCAGCAGCCAACGACTAGCGGCCCGGGAGACCCAGTACTTC. This sequence encodes CASSQRLAARETQYF.

This rearrangement joins TRBV7-6 to TRBJ2-7, with a possible D match to TRBD2 (6 bases). Germline lookup yields CDR1 SGHVS and CDR2 FNYEAQ. This CDR3 comprises 13 residues. The V end lost 4 bases, the J end lost 8 bases, and 15 bases lay between the germline ends. CDR3 residues: CASSSARDSKQYF. In nucleotides, the CDR3 is TGTGCCAGCAGCTCAGCGCGGGATTCCAAGCAGTACTTC.

This clonotype has a handful of counts. The chain employs TRBV10-3 and TRBJ2-5; no definite D call. The CDR3 is 12 amino acids. V was trimmed by 2 bases and J by 2 bases, leaving 3 bases between them. Germline CDR1 ENHRY, CDR2 SYGVKD. CDR3 residues: CAISEPQETQYF. Written as DNA, the CDR3 is TGTGCCATCAGTGAGCCACAAGAGACCCAGTACTTC.

This clonotype was recorded a few times. The V and J genes are TRBV9 and TRBJ1-3; no firm D call. In germline, CDR1 is SGDLS, CDR2 YYNGEE. The CDR3 is 17 residues long. The V and J ends lost 2 bases and 0 bases respectively, with 15 bases between them. The CDR3 loop reads CASSVSASRGSGNTIYF. CDR3 nucleotide sequence: TGTGCCAGCAGCGTCTCGGCGTCGCGGGGCTCTGGAAACACCATATATTTT.

This clonotype was detected ten times or more. The chain carries TRBV7-2 and TRBJ2-5; D gene unclear. The germline V and J ends were trimmed by 2 bases and 2 bases, with 9 bases remaining between them. This CDR3 spans 14 amino acids. CDR1 is SGHTA, CDR2 FQGNSA, per germline. The CDR3 DNA reads as TGTGCCAGCAGCTTATCCAACTTACAAGAGACCCAGTACTTC. Amino acid sequence: CASSLSNLQETQYF.

This chain joins TRBV7-9 and TRBJ2-5; 9 bases map to TRBD2. V trimming: 8 bases; J trimming: 5 bases; junction bases outside the gene matches: 6. CDR3 size: 13 residues. Germline lookup yields CDR1 SEHNR and CDR2 FQNEAQ (reference sequence). The CDR3 DNA follows: TGTGCCAGCTTTAGCGGGAGTGGCGAGACCCAGTACTTC. This encodes CASFSGSGETQYF.

The rearrangement uses TRBV4-1 and TRBJ2-3, with 7 nucleotides matching TRBD2. The germline V gene has CDR1 MGHRA and CDR2 YSYEKL. J gave up 2 bases and V 1 base, and 3 bases lay outside the gene matches. The CDR3 extends over 15 amino acids. Written as DNA, the CDR3 is TGCGCCAGCAGCCAAGGGCGGGGGAACACAGATACGCAGTATTTT. Its protein product is CASSQGRGNTDTQYF.

This clonotype has a handful of counts. This chain uses TRBV21-1 with TRBJ1-5; TRBD1 was called by the table and not checked on the DNA. TRBV21-1 is a listed pseudogene. The CDR3 spans 19 residues. The CDR3 region is CASSSPGTGTLYSNQPQHF. The CDR3 DNA reads as TGTGCCAGCAGCAGTCCCGGGACAGGGACACTTTATAGCAATCAGCCCCAGCATTTT.

This chain joins TRBV25-1 and TRBJ1-2; D is possibly TRBD1 (5 bases). The CDR3 has 14 residues. Trimming removed 6 bases from V and 2 bases from J, with 13 bases in between. CDR1 is MGHDK, CDR2 SYGVNS, per germline. The CDR3 sequence is CASRGTSENYGYTF. The CDR3 DNA reads as TGTGCCAGCAGAGGGACTTCGGAGAACTATGGCTACACCTTC.

This chain joins TRBV4-3 and TRBJ2-1; TRBD1 matches 7 bases. The V and J ends lost 4 bases and 5 bases, in that order; junction bases with no gene match: 5. Germline CDR1 LGHNA, CDR2 YSLEER. CDR3 length: 14 amino acids. CDR3 sequence: CASSPRDSDNEQFF. The DNA of the CDR3 is TGCGCCAGCAGCCCCCGGGACAGCGACAATGAGCAGTTCTTC.

This clonotype was seen repeatedly, ten times or more. The chain has TRBV12-3 or TRBV12-4 and TRBJ1-2; D not resolved. The length of the CDR3 is 12 residues. V lost 4 bases, J lost 5 bases, and 8 bases lay in between. The DNA for the CDR3 is TGTGCCAGCAGTTCAACTGGGTATGGCTACACCTTC. Translating gives CASSSTGYGYTF.

There are a few counts of this clonotype. V usage is TRBV28 and J usage is TRBJ1-3, with a possible D match to TRBD1 (6 bases). The CDR3 is 15 amino acids. V lost 6 bases, J lost 4 bases, and 16 bases lay in between. Germline CDR1 MDHEN, CDR2 SYDVKM. Here the CDR3 DNA reads TGTGCCAGCAGCGCCAACGGGGGACAAGGAAACACCATATATTTT. Translating gives CASSANGGQGNTIYF.

This clonotype was counted at least ten times. V is TRBV11-2 and J is TRBJ1-1, with a weak D call TRBD1 (6 bases). This CDR3 contains 14 residues. V gave up 1 base and J gave up 7 bases, with 13 bases separating them. Germline V gene sequence: CDR1 SGHAT, CDR2 FQNNGV. The CDR3 reads CASSLVGGSGEAFF. CDR3 nucleotide sequence: TGTGCCAGCAGCTTAGTGGGGGGCTCGGGTGAAGCTTTCTTT.

The chain uses TRBV20-1 and TRBJ1-5, with 7 bases aligning to TRBD1. The CDR3 extends over 14 amino acids. Per the germline V gene, CDR1 is DFQATT and CDR2 is SNEGSKA (reference sequence). Trimming cost V 5 bases and J 0 bases; bases outside gene matches: 4. The CDR3 region has the DNA TGCAGTGCTGGCCGGGACAGTAGCAATCAGCCCCAGCATTTT. Its translation: CSAGRDSSNQPQHF.

Note on this clonotype: The CDR3 does not close with the conserved phenylalanine or tryptophan, likely indicating a read error. The chain recombines TRBV12-3 or TRBV12-4 with TRBJ2-5, with D possibly matching TRBD2 (5 bases). This CDR3 is 14 amino acids long. V was trimmed by 4 bases and J by 7 bases, leaving 16 bases between them. The CDR3 DNA follows: TGTGCCAGCAGTTCTAGCCCTCTTTCGGGGACCCAGTACCTC. Its protein product is CASSSSPLSGTQYL.

This clonotype was seen repeatedly, ten times or more. This chain joins TRBV7-8 and TRBJ2-3, with 8 bases identical to TRBD1. The CDR3 has 16 residues. V gave up 1 base and J gave up 5 bases; unmatched junction bases: 8. Germline V gene lookup returns CDR1 SGHVS and CDR2 FQNEAQ. CDR3: CASSLGRQGPLDTQYF. For the CDR3, the DNA is TGTGCCAGCAGCTTAGGGAGACAGGGGCCTTTAGATACGCAGTATTTT. Variable domain in full (rest from reference TRBV7-8 and TRBJ2-3): GAGVSQSPRYKVAKRGQDVALRCDPISGHVSLFWYQQALGQGPEFLTYFQNEAQLDKSGLPSDRFFAERPEGSVSTLKIQRTQQEDSAVYLCASSLGRQGPLDTQYFGPGTRLTVL.

This clonotype has just a few counts. The chain links TRBV11-2 to TRBJ2-1; D is uncertain. CDR3 length: 13 amino acids. The germline V and J ends were trimmed by 5 bases and 7 bases, with 12 bases remaining between them. Germline-derived CDR1 and CDR2 are SGHAT and FQNNGV. The CDR3 spells CASSPGSGNEQFF. Here the CDR3 DNA reads TGTGCCAGCAGCCCCGGGTCGGGTAATGAGCAGTTCTTC.

This clonotype was seen more than once but under ten times. The chain has TRBV12-3 or TRBV12-4 and TRBJ2-3, with D unresolved. Between the trimmed V and J ends, which lost 6 bases and 2 bases, there was a span of 9 bases. The CDR3 consists of 13 residues. The chain's CDR3 is CASSETPTDTQYF. For the CDR3, the DNA is TGTGCCAGCAGCGAGACCCCCACAGATACGCAGTATTTT.

Here the CDR3 reads CASGYGGGYTDTQYF. The CDR3, as DNA: TGTGCCAGCGGATATGGGGGGGGGTACACAGATACGCAGTATTTT. J is TRBJ2-3 and V is TRBV6-1, with 7 nucleotides matching TRBD2. Germline V CDR1 and CDR2: MNHNS, SASEGT. V lost 8 bases and J lost 2; bases outside the gene matches: 10. The CDR3 has 15 residues.